These 15 T cell receptor beta chains were sequenced from one sample in a study of blood T cell repertoires in COVID-19. Here immunoSEQ multiplex PCR was the method, and the copy in TCRdb shows in-frame clones only, minus some. The sample holds 80,000 to 95,000 clones, 75% to 90% seen once. Source material: peripheral blood. These TCRs come from a woman of 80 years or more with active or convalescent COVID-19.

This clone came up once. The chain couples TRBV2 to TRBJ1-6; TRBD1 matches 9 bases. V lost 6 bases and J lost 5; bases outside the gene matches: 11. The germline gives CDR1 SNHLY, CDR2 FYNNEI. The CDR3 covers 17 residues. The CDR3 protein is CASREKDRGSDNSPLHF. The CDR3 region has the DNA TGTGCCAGCAGGGAGAAGGACAGGGGTTCGGATAATTCACCCCTCCACTTT.

The rearrangement links TRBV19 to TRBJ2-5; 9 nucleotides align to TRBD2. The germline V gene has CDR1 LNHDA and CDR2 SQIVND (reference sequence). Unmatched junction bases numbered 7, after V lost 6 bases and J lost 5 bases. The CDR3 loop spans 14 amino acids. In DNA form, the CDR3 reads TGTGCCAGTAGCTTAGCGGGAGCGGTTGAGACCCAGTACTTC. Protein product: CASSLAGAVETQYF.

The chain employs TRBV24-1 and TRBJ2-1; TRBD1 aligns across 9 bases. J gave up 8 bases and V 5 bases, and 12 bases lay outside the gene matches. The CDR3 has 16 amino acids. Germline CDR1 and CDR2: KGHDR and SFDVKD. CDR3 DNA sequence: TGTGCCACCAGTGGCCCCCTGGGACAGGGTTCCGATGAGCAGTTCTTC. Residues: CATSGPLGQGSDEQFF.

J is TRBJ1-1 and V is TRBV7-6; 8 nucleotides line up with TRBD1. CDR3 length: 15 residues. Per the germline V gene, CDR1 is SGHVS and CDR2 is FNYEAQ. The V gene end was trimmed by 1 base and the J gene end by 1 base; junction bases not matched to a gene: 2. The CDR3 spells CASSLVGTGNTEAFF. DNA for the CDR3: TGTGCCAGCAGCTTAGTCGGGACAGGGAACACTGAAGCTTTCTTT.

The chain uses TRBV29-1 and TRBJ2-3; a weak D match, TRBD2 (5 bases). V was cut by 4 bases and J by 0 bases, with 11 bases left in between. This CDR3 is built from 14 residues. Per the germline V gene, CDR1 is SQVTM and CDR2 is ANQGSEA. In DNA, the CDR3 is TGCAGCGTTGCGAGCGGTACTAGCACAGATACGCAGTATTTT. Residues: CSVASGTSTDTQYF.

Only a few counts were recorded for this clone. V usage is TRBV3-1 (or the pseudogene TRBV3-2) and J usage is TRBJ1-1, with D hard to call. Germline V gene sequence: CDR1 LGHDT, CDR2 YNNKEL (reference sequence). The CDR3 covers 14 residues. Trimming took off 3 bases at V and 1 base at J, with 9 bases between the two ends. CDR3 sequence (DNA): TGTGCCAGCAGCCAGGGCTGGTCGAACACTGAAGCTTTCTTT. Its protein is CASSQGWSNTEAFF.

This chain joins TRBV5-1 and TRBJ2-2, with TRBD1 matching 8 bases. The CDR3 totals 16 residues. CDR1 and CDR2 from the germline V gene are SGHRS and YFSETQ. Trimming took 0 bases from V and 4 from J; bases not matched to a gene: 5. The CDR3 reads CASSLAQGALTGELFF. DNA for the CDR3: TGCGCCAGCAGCTTGGCTCAGGGGGCCCTCACCGGGGAGCTGTTTTTT.

V and J are TRBV12-3 or TRBV12-4 and TRBJ2-7, with 7 bases lining up with TRBD2. CDR3 size: 13 residues. With V trimmed by 3 bases and J by 8 bases, 7 bases remained unmatched. Here the CDR3 reads CASSFSRAGQQYF. The CDR3 DNA follows: TGTGCCAGCAGTTTTAGTCGAGCGGGGCAGCAGTACTTC.

The chain has TRBV18 and TRBJ2-2; maybe TRBD1 (5 bases). Trimming removed 2 bases at V and 7 bases at J, with 5 bases between. Germline lookup yields CDR1 KGHSH and CDR2 LQKENI. There are 12 residues in the CDR3. The CDR3 reads CASSPRGGELFF. For the CDR3, the DNA is TGTGCCAGCTCACCAAGGGGCGGGGAGCTGTTTTTT.

The chain employs TRBV5-4 and TRBJ2-2; no reliable D call. Germline CDR1 reads SGHNT; CDR2 reads YYREEE (reference sequence). The germline V and J ends were trimmed by 0 bases and 2 bases, with 5 bases remaining between them. The CDR3 is 14 amino acids. The CDR3 region has the DNA TGTGCCAGCAGCTTGGACAGCAACACCGGGGAGCTGTTTTTT. This translates into CASSLDSNTGELFF. The variable domain in full, completed from reference TRBV5-4 and TRBJ2-2, reads ETGVTQSPTHLIKTRGQQVTLRCSSQSGHNTVSWYQQALGQGPQFIFQYYREEENGRGNFPPRFSGLQFPNYSSELNVNALELDDSALYLCASSLDSNTGELFFGEGSRLTVL.

The V gene is TRBV11-2, the J gene TRBJ2-7, with TRBD2 matching 13 bases. Germline lookup yields CDR1 SGHAT and CDR2 FQNNGV. The CDR3 spans 15 residues. V gave up 3 bases and J gave up 2 bases; unmatched junction bases: 1. CDR3: CASSLTSGGTYEQYF. The CDR3 DNA reads as TGTGCCAGCAGCTTGACTAGCGGGGGGACCTACGAGCAGTACTTC. Full variable domain (remainder filled in from reference TRBV11-2 and TRBJ2-7): EAGVAQSPRYKIIEKRQSVAFWCNPISGHATLYWYQQILGQGPKLLIQFQNNGVVDDSQLPKDRFSAERLKGVDSTLKIQPAKLEDSAVYLCASSLTSGGTYEQYFGPGTRLTVT.

The chain links TRBV12-3 or TRBV12-4 to TRBJ1-5, with unresolved D. Between the trimmed V and J ends, which lost 1 base and 7 bases, there was a span of 5 bases. The CDR3 is made up of 12 amino acids. The CDR3 DNA reads as TGTGCCAGCAGTTTAGACAGACAGCCCCAGCATTTT. It codes for CASSLDRQPQHF.

This clone has a handful of counts. The rearrangement uses TRBV2 and TRBJ2-3, with 7 bases that match TRBD2. The CDR3 runs to 15 residues. V shed 5 bases, J shed 0 bases, and the junction held 5 bases outside the gene matches. Germline values: CDR1 SNHLY, CDR2 FYNNEI. CDR3 loop: CASSPSGTSTDTQYF. The CDR3 nucleotides are TGTGCCAGCAGTCCGAGCGGGACTAGCACAGATACGCAGTATTTT.

The V and J genes are TRBV5-1 and TRBJ2-5; 14 bases align to TRBD2. Germline CDR1 is SGHRS and CDR2 is YFSETQ. J was trimmed by 5 bases and V by 1 base; bases with no gene match: 10. The CDR3 sequence is 18 residues long. The CDR3 region has the DNA TGCGCCAGCAGCTTGACTCCCCTGGGACTAGCGGGAGATGAGACCCAGTACTTC. This sequence encodes CASSLTPLGLAGDETQYF.

V and J are TRBV30 and TRBJ1-3, with D perhaps TRBD1 (6 bases). The V and J ends lost 2 bases and 1 base respectively, with 12 bases between them. The CDR3 has 15 residues. Germline CDR1 reads GTSNPN; CDR2 reads SVGIG (reference sequence). This CDR3 reads CAWSSGQGSGNTIYF. Written as DNA, the CDR3 is TGTGCCTGGAGTTCCGGGCAGGGGTCTGGAAACACCATATATTTT.